This T cell receptor beta chain appears in the sequencing data of a study of blood T cell repertoires in COVID-19. Assay: immunoSEQ multiplex PCR; the TCRdb copy retains only in-frame clones and omits some. The data show about 280,000 clones, approximately 91% seen once. The CDR3 runs to 14 residues. Trimming took off 8 bases at V and 7 bases at J, with 20 bases between the two ends. Looked up from germline, CDR1 is MNHEY and CDR2 is SVGAGI. Material for sequencing was peripheral blood. The chain links TRBV6-5 to TRBJ1-1; the D gene is possibly TRBD1 (5 bases). The source is a middle-aged woman who had recovered from COVID-19. The CDR3 DNA follows: TGTGCCAGCCTTAATAGGGGAGGAGTCTTTGAAGCTTTCTTT. It is translated as CASLNRGGVFEAFF.